This T cell receptor (beta chain) derives from a study of graft-versus-host responses after intestinal transplantation. Overall study: Recipients had multivisceral, liver-intestinal, or isolated intestinal transplants. Every one of the recipients received anti-thymocyte globulin induction and afterwards took tacrolimus and steroids for roughly three years. Study findings and constraints: GvH clone levels peaked in circulation, and this peak was associated with early post-transplant HvG declines.

Produced via immunoSEQ multiplex PCR; TCRdb's table is partial and in-frame only. In the table there are around 35,000 clones, approximately 90% of which are singletons. This CDR3 is built from 13 residues. The germline CDR1 and CDR2 sequences are SEHNR and FQNEAQ (reference sequence). Trimming took off 5 bases at V and 8 bases at J, with 15 bases between the two ends. As to this clone: Its specificity is not known.

To release intraepithelial and lamina propria lymphocytes, the graft tissue was processed. Sequencing was performed on ileum tissue, taken roughly 200 days after intestinal transplant. The gene calls are TRBV7-9 and TRBJ1-2, with D tentatively TRBD1 (6 bases). The receptor was derived from a human patient who received an intestinal transplant, so some T cells may come from the graft donor. CDR3 sequence reads: CASSPGRGNGYTF. CDR3 coding DNA: TGTGCCAGCAGCCCCGGCAGGGGTAACGGCTACACCTTC.